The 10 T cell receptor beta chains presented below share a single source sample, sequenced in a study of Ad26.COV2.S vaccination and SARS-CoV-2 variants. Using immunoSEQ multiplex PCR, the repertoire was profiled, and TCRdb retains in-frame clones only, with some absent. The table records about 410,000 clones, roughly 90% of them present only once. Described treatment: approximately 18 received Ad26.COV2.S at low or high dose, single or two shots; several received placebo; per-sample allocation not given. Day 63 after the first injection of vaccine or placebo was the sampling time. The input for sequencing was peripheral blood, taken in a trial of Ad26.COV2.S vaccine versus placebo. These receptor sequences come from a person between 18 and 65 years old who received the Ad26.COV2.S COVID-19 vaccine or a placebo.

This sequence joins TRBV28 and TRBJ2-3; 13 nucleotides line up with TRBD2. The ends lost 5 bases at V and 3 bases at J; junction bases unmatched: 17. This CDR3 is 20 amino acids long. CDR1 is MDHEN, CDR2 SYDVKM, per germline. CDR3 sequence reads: CASSTQLAGGRIDSTDTQYF. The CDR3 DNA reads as TGTGCCAGCAGTACACAACTAGCGGGGGGGCGCATCGATTCGACAGATACGCAGTATTTT.

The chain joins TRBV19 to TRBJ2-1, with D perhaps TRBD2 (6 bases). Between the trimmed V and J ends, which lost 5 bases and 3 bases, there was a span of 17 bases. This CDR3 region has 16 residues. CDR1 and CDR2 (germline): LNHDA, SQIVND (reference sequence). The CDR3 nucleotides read TGTGCCAGTAGTCCAGGGACTCACAACTTCTACAATGAGCAGTTCTTC. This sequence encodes CASSPGTHNFYNEQFF.

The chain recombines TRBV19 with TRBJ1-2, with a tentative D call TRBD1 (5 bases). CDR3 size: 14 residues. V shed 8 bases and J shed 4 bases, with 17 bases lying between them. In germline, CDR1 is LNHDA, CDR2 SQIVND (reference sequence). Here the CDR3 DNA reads TGTGCCAGTTCCATGTCGGGGCCGGTCTATGGCTACACCTTC. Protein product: CASSMSGPVYGYTF. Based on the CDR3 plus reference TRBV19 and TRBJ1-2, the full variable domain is DGGITQSPKYLFRKEGQNVTLSCEQNLNHDAMYWYRQDPGQGLRLIYYSQIVNDFQKGDIAEGYSVSREKKESFPLTVTSAQKNPTAFYLCASSMSGPVYGYTFGSGTRLTVV.

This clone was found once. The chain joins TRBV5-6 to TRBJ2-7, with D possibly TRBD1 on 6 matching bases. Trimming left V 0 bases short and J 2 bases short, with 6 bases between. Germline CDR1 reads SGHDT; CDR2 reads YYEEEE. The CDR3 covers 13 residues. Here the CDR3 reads CASSLGGPYEQYF. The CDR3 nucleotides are TGTGCCAGCAGCTTGGGGGGGCCCTACGAGCAGTACTTC.

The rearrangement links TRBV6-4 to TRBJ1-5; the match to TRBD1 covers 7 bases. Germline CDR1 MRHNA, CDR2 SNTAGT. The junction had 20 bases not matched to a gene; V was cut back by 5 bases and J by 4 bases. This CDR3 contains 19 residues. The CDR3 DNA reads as TGTGCCAGCAGTCGTCGACAGGGCCAGCATTTCACCGTGAATCAGCCCCAGCATTTT. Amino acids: CASSRRQGQHFTVNQPQHF.

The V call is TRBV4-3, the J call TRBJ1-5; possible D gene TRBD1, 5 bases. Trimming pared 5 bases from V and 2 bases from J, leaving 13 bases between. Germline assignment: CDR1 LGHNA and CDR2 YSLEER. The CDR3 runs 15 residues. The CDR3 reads CASSTQGRGNQPQHF. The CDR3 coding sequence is TGCGCCAGCAGCACCCAGGGTCGTGGCAATCAGCCCCAGCATTTT.

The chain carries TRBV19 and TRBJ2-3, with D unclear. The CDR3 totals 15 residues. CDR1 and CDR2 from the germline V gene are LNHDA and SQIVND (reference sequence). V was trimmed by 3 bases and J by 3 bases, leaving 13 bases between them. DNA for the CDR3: TGTGCCAGTAGTATGAGTATTCTGGGGACAGATACGCAGTATTTT. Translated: CASSMSILGTDTQYF.

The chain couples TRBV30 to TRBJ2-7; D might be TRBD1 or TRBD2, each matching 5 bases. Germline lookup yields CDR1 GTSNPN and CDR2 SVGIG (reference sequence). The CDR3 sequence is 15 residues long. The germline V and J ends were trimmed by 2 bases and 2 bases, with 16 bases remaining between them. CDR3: CAWSKGPPLPYEQYF. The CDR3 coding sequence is TGTGCCTGGAGTAAGGGACCTCCGCTACCCTACGAGCAGTACTTC.

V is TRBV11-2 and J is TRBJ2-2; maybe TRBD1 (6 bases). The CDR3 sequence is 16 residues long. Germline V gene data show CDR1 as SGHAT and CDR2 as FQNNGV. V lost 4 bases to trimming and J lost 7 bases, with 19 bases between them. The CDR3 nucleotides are TGTGCCAGCAGCTCCCAGGGCTACAGGGATAACGGGGAGCTGTTTTTT. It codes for CASSSQGYRDNGELFF.

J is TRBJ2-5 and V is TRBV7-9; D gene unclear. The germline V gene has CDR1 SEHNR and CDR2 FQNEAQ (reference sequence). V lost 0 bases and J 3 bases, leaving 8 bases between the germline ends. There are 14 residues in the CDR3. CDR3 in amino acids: CASSLAGLEETQYF. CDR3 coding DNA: TGTGCCAGCAGCTTAGCGGGGTTGGAAGAGACCCAGTACTTC.